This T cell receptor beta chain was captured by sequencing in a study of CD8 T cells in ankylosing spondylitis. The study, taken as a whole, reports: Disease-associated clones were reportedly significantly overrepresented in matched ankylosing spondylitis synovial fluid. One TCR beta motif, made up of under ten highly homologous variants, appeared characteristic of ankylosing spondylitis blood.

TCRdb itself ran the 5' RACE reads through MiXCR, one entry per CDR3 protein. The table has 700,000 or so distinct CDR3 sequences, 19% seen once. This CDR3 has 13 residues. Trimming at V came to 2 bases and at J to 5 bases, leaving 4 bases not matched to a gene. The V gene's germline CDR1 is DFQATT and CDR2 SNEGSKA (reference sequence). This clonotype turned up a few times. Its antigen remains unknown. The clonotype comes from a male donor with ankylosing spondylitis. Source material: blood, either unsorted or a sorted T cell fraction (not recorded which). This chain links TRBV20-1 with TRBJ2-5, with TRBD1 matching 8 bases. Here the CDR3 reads CSARQGALETQYF. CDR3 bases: TGCAGTGCTAGACAGGGGGCTCTGGAGACCCAGTACTTC.